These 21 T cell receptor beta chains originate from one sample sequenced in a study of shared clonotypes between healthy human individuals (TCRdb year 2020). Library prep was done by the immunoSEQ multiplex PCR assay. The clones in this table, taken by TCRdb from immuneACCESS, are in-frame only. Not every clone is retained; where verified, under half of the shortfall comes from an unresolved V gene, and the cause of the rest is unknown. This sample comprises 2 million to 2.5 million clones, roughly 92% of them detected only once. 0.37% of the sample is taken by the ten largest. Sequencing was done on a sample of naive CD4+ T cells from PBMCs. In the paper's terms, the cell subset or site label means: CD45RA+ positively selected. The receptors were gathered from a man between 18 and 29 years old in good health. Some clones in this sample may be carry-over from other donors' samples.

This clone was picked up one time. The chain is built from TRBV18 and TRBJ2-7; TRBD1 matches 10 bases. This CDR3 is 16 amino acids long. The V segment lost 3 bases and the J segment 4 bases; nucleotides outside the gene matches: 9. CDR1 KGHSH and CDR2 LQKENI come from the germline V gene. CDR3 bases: TGTGCCAGCTCACCGTCAACCGGGACAGGGGTATACGAGCAGTACTTC. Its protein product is CASSPSTGTGVYEQYF.

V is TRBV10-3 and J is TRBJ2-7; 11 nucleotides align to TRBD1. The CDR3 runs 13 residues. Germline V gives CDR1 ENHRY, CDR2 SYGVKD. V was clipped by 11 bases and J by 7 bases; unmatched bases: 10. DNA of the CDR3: TGTGCCGCAGGACAGGGGGCGATGAGGGAGCAGTACTTC. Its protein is CAAGQGAMREQYF.

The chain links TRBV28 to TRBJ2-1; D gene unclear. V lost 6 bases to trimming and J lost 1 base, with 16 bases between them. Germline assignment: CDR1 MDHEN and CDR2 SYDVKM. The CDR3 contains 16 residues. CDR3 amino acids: CASRSFTAQSYNEQFF. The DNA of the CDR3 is TGTGCCAGCAGGTCCTTCACAGCGCAATCCTACAATGAGCAGTTCTTC.

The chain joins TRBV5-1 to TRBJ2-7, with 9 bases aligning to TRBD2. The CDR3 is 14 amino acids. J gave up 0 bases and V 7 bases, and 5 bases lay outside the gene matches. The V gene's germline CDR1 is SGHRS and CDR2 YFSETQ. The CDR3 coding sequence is TGCGCCAGCGGCGATAGCGGGAGCTCCTACGAGCAGTACTTC. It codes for CASGDSGSSYEQYF.

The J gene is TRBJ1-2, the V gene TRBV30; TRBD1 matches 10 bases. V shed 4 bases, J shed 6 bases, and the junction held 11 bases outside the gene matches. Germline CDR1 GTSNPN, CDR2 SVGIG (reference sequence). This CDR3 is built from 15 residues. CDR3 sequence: CAWITPGQGFHGYTF. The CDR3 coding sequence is TGTGCCTGGATAACTCCGGGACAGGGGTTCCATGGCTACACCTTC.

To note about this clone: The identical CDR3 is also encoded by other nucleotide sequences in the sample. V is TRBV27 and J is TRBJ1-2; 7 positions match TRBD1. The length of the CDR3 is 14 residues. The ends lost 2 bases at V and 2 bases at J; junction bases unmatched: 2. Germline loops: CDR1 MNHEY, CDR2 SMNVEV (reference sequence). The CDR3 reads CASSLVQGNYGYTF. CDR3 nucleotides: TGTGCCAGCAGTTTAGTACAGGGGAACTATGGCTACACCTTC.

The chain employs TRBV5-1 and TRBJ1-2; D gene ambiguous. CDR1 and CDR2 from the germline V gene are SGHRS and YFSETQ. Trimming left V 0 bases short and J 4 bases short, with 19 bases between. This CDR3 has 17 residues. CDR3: CASSLAGSAQNPYGYTF. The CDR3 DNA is TGCGCCAGCAGCTTGGCCGGGTCAGCACAAAACCCCTATGGCTACACCTTC.

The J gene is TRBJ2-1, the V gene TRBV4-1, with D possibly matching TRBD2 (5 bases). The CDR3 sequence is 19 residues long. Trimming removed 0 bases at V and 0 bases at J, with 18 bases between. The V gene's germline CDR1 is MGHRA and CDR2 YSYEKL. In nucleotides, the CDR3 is TGCGCCAGCAGCCAAGAGGGCATAAGAGGGCTCAGCTCCTACAATGAGCAGTTCTTC. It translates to CASSQEGIRGLSSYNEQFF.

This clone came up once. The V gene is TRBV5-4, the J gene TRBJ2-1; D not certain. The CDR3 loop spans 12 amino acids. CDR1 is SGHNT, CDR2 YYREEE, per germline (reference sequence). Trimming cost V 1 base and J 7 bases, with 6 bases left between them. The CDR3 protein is CASSLRANEQFF. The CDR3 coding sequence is TGTGCCAGCAGCTTGCGAGCAAATGAGCAGTTCTTC. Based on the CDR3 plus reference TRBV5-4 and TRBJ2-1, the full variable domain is ETGVTQSPTHLIKTRGQQVTLRCSSQSGHNTVSWYQQALGQGPQFIFQYYREEENGRGNFPPRFSGLQFPNYSSELNVNALELDDSALYLCASSLRANEQFFGPGTRLTVL.

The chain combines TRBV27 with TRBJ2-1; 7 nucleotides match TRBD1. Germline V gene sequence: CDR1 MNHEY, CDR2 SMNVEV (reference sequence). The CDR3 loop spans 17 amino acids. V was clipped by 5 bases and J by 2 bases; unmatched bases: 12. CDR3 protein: CASSLRPTGLAYNEQFF. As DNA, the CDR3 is TGTGCCAGCAGTCTCCGCCCGACAGGGTTAGCCTACAATGAGCAGTTCTTC.

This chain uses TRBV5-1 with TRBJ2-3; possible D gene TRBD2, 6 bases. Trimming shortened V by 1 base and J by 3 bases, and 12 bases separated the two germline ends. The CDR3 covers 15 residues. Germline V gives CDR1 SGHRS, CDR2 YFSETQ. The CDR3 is CASSLNGGTTDTQYF. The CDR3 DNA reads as TGCGCCAGCAGCTTGAACGGCGGGACGACAGATACGCAGTATTTT. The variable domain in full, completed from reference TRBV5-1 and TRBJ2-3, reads KAGVTQTPRYLIKTRGQQVTLSCSPISGHRSVSWYQQTPGQGLQFLFEYFSETQRNKGNFPGRFSGRQFSNSRSEMNVSTLELGDSALYLCASSLNGGTTDTQYFGPGTRLTVL.

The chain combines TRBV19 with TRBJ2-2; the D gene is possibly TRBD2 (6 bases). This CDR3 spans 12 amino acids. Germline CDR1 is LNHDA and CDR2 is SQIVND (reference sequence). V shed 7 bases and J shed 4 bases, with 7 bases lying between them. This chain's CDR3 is CASTGVTGELFF. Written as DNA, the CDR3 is TGTGCCAGTACGGGGGTCACCGGGGAGCTGTTTTTT.

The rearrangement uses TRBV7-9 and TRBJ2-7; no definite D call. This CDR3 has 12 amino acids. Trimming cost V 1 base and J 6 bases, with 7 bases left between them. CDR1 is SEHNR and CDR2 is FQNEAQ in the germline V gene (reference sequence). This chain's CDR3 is CASSLGAREQYF. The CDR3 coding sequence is TGTGCCAGCAGCTTAGGGGCTCGCGAGCAGTACTTC.

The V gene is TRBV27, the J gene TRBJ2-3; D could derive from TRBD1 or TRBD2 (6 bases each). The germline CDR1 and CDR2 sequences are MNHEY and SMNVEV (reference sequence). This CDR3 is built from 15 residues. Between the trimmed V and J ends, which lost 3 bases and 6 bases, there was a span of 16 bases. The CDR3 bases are TGTGCCAGCAGTTTTACGGACGGGGGCGGCGATACGCAGTATTTT. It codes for CASSFTDGGGDTQYF.

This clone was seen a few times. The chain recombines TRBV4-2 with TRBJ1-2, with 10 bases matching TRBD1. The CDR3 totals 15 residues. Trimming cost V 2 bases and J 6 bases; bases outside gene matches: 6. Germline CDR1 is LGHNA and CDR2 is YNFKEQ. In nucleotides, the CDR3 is TGTGCCAGCAGCCAACTAGAGGGACAGGGGCATGGCTACACCTTC. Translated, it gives CASSQLEGQGHGYTF.

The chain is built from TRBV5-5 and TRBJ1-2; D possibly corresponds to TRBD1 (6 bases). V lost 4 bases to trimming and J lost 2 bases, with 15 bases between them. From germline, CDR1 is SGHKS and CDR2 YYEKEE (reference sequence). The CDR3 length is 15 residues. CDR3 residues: CASSRGQGWNYGYTF. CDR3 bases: TGTGCCAGCAGCCGGGGGCAGGGGTGGAACTATGGCTACACCTTC.

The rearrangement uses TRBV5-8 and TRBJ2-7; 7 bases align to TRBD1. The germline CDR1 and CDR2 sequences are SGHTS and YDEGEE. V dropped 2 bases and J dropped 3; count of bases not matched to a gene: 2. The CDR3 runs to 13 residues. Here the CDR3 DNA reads TGTGCCAGCAGCTTCTCAGGGGGCTACGAGCAGTACTTC. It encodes CASSFSGGYEQYF. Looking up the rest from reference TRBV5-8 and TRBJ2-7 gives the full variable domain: EAGVTQSPTHLIKTRGQQATLRCSPISGHTSVYWYQQALGLGLQFLLWYDEGEERNRGNFPPRFSGRQFPNYSSELNVNALELEDSALYLCASSFSGGYEQYFGPGTRLTVT.

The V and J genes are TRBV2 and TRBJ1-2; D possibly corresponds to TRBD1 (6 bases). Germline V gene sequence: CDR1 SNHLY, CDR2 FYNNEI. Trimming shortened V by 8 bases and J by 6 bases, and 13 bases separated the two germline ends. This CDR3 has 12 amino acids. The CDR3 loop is CASPGPGDGYTF. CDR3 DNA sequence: TGTGCCAGCCCCGGTCCAGGGGATGGCTACACCTTC. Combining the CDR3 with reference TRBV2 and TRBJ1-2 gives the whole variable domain EPEVTQTPSHQVTQMGQEVILRCVPISNHLYFYWYRQILGQKVEFLVSFYNNEISEKSEIFDDQFSVERPDGSNFTLKIRSTKLEDSAMYFCASPGPGDGYTFGSGTRLTVV.

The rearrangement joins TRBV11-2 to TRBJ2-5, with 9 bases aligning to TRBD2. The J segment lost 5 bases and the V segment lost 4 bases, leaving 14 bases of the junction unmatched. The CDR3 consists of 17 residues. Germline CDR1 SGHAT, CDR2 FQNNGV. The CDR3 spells CASSYRGFAGGPETQYF. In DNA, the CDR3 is TGTGCCAGCAGCTACCGCGGTTTCGCGGGAGGGCCGGAGACCCAGTACTTC.

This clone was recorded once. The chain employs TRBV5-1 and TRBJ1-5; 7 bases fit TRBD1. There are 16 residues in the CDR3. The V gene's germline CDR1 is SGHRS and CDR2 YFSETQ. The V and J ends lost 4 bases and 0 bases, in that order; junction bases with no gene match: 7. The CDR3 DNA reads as TGCGCCAGCAGCGCTACAGGGGACTATAGCAATCAGCCCCAGCATTTT. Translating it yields CASSATGDYSNQPQHF.

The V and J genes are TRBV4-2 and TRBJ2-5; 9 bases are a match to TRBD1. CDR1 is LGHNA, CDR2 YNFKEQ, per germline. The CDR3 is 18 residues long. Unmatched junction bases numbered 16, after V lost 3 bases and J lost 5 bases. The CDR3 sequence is CASSHPRSGQGLGETQYF. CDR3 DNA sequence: TGTGCCAGCAGCCACCCAAGATCGGGACAGGGCCTCGGGGAGACCCAGTACTTC.